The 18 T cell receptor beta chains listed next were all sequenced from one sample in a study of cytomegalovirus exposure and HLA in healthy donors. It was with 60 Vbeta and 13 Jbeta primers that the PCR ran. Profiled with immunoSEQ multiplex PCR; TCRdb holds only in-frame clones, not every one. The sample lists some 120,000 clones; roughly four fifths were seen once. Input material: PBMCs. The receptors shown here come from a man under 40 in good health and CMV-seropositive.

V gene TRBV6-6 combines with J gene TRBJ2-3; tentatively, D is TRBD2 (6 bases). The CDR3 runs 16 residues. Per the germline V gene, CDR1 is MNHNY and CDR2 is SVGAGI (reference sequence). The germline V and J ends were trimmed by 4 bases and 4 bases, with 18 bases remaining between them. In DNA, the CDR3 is TGTGCCAGCAGTTGGGGTCTGGAGCGGGCGGCAGATACGCAGTATTTT. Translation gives CASSWGLERAADTQYF.

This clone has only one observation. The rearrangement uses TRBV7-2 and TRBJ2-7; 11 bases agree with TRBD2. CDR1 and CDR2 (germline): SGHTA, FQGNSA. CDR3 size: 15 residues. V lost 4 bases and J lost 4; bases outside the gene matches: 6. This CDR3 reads CASSYSGGAAYEQYF. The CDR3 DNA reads TGTGCCAGCAGCTATAGCGGGGGGGCAGCGTACGAGCAGTACTTC. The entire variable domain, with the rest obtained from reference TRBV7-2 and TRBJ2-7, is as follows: GAGVSQSPSNKVTEKGKDVELRCDPISGHTALYWYRQSLGQGLEFLIYFQGNSAPDKSGLPSDRFSAERTGGSVSTLTIQRTQQEDSAVYLCASSYSGGAAYEQYFGPGTRLTVT.

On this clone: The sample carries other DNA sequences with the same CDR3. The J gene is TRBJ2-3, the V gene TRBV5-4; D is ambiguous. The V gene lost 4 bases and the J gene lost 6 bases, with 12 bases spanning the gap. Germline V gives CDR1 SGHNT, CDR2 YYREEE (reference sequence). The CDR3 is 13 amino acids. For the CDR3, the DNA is TGTGCCAGCAGCCTGAACACCCCCGATACGCAGTATTTT. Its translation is CASSLNTPDTQYF.

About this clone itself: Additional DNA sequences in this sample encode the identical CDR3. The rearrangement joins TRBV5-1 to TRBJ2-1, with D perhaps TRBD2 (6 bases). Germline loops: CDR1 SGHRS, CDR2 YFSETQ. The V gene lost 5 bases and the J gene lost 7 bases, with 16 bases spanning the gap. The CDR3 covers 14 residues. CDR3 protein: CASSVLAVRNEQFF. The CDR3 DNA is TGCGCCAGCAGTGTGTTAGCGGTGAGAAATGAGCAGTTCTTC.

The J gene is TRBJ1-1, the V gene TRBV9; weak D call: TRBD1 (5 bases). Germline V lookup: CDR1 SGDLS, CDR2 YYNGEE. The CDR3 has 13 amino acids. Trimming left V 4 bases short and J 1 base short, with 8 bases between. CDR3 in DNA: TGTGCCAGCAGCCTTACAGGGAACACTGAAGCTTTCTTT. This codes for CASSLTGNTEAFF.

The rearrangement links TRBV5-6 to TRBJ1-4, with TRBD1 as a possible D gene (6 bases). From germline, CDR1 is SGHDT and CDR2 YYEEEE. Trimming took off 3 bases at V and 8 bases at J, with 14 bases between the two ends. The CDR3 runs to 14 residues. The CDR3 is CASSYSGVGEKLFF. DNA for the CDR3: TGTGCCAGCAGCTACTCAGGGGTGGGAGAAAAACTGTTTTTT.

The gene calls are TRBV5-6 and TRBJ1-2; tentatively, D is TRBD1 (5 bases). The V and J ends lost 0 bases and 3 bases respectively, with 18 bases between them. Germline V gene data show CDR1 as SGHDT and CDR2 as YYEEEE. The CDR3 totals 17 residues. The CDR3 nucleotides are TGTGCCAGCAGCTTGGAGGGGTCCGGAGAGGTTTACTATGGCTACACCTTC. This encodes CASSLEGSGEVYYGYTF.

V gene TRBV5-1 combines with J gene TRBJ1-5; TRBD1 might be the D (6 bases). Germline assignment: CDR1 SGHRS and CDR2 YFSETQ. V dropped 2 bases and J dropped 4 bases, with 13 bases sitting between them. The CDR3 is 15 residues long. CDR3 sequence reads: CASSLNPTGNQPQHF. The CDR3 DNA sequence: TGCGCCAGCAGCTTAAATCCAACAGGGAATCAGCCCCAGCATTTT.

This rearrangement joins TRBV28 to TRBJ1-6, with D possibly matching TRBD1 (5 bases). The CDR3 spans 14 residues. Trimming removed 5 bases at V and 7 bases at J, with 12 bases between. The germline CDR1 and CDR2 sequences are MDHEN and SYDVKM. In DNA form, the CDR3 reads TGTGCCAGCAGTCCCACAGGACCCAATTCACCCCTCCACTTT. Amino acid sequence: CASSPTGPNSPLHF.

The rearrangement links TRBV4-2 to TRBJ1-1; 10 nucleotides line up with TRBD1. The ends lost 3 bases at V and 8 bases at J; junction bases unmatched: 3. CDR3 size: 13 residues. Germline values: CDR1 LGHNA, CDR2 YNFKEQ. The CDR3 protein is CASSHETGGEAFF. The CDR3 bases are TGTGCCAGCAGCCACGAGACAGGGGGCGAAGCTTTCTTT.

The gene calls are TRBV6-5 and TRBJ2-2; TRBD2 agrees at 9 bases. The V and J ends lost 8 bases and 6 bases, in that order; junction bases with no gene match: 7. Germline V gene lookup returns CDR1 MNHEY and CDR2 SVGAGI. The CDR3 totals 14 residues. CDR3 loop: CASGRTSVAGELFF. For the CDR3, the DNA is TGTGCCAGCGGACGGACTAGCGTGGCCGGGGAGCTGTTTTTT.

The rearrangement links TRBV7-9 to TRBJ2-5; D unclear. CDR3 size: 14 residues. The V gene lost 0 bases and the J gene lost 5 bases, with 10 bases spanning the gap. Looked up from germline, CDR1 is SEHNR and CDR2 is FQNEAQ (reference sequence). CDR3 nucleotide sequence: TGTGCCAGCAGCTTAGCCGTCGCCCGGGAGACCCAGTACTTC. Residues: CASSLAVARETQYF.

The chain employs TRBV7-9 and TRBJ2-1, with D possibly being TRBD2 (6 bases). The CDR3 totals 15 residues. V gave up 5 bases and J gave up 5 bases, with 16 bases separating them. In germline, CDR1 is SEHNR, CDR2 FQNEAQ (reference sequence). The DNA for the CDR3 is TGTGCCAGCAGCCCACGCGGGTCGGGGGACAATGAGCAGTTCTTC. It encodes CASSPRGSGDNEQFF.

CDR3 DNA sequence: TGTGCCAGTAGTACTCAAGCGTACACTGAAGCTTTCTTT. This encodes CASSTQAYTEAFF. This chain connects TRBV19 to TRBJ1-1; D remains unclear. Germline V gene sequence: CDR1 LNHDA, CDR2 SQIVND (reference sequence). The V end was cut by 4 bases, the J end by 3 bases, with 9 bases between. The CDR3 extends over 13 amino acids.

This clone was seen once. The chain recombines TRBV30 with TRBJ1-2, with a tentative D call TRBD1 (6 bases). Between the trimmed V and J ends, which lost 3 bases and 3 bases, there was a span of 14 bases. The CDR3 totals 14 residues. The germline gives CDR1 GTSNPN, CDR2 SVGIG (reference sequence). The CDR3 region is CAWRGAWVHYGYTF. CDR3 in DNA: TGTGCCTGGAGGGGGGCTTGGGTTCACTATGGCTACACCTTC. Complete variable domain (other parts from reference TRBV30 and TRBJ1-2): SQTIHQWPATLVQPVGSPLSLECTVEGTSNPNLYWYRQAAGRGLQLLFYSVGIGQISSEVPQNLSASRPQDRQFILSSKKLLLSDSGFYLCAWRGAWVHYGYTFGSGTRLTVV.

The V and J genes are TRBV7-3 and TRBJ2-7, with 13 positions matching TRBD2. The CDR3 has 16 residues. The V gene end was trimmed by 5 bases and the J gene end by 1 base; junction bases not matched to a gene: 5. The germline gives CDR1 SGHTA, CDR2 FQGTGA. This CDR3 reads CASSRRLAGGSYEQYF. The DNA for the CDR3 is TGTGCCAGCAGCCGACGACTAGCGGGGGGTTCCTACGAGCAGTACTTC.

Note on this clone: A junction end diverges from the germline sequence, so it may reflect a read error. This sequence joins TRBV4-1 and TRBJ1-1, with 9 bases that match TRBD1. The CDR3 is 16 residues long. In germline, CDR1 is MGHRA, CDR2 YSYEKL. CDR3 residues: CASSQKPPGQGTEAFF. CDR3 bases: TGTGCCAGCAGCCAAAAACCCCCGGGACAGGGCACTGAAGCTTTCTTT.

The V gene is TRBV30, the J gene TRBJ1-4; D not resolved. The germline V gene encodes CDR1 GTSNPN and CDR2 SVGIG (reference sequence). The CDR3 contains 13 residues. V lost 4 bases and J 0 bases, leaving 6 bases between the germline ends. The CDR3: CAWKLTTNEKLFF. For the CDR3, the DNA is TGTGCCTGGAAGCTTACAACTAATGAAAAACTGTTTTTT.